This paragraph reports one T cell receptor beta chain. After removal of 5 bases from V and 10 bases from J, the junction contained 11 bases not matched to a gene. CDR3 length equals 15 residues. Germline CDR1 is MDHEN and CDR2 is SYDVKM. Two negative PCRs, clearance, or symptom resolution characterized the recovered Cohort 3 donors. The sample is drawn from a study of blood T cell repertoires in COVID-19. Background on the study: COVID-19 samples collected from the United States, Italy and Spain covered acute and convalescent phases.

The assay was immunoSEQ multiplex PCR, and TCRdb's table has in-frame clones only and misses some. The sample holds roughly 180,000 clones; more than 65% are singletons and the top ten take 15% to 20%. Sequencing was performed on PBMCs or T cells enriched from blood (not recorded which). The clonotype comes from a man aged 60 to 75 who had recovered from COVID-19. The chain recombines TRBV28 with TRBJ1-4; TRBD1 agrees at 9 bases. The CDR3 DNA reads as TGTGCCAGCAGTACTCAGACAGGGGGGGGCGGAAAACTGTTTTTT. Translated: CASSTQTGGGGKLFF.